This entry lists 32 T cell receptor beta chains sequenced from one sample in a study of naive and memory T cell subsets. Amplification of ligated cDNA took four PCR rounds with SP2 and nested alpha and beta constant primers. TCRdb reprocessed the 5' RACE reads via MiXCR and lists one record per CDR3 protein. Here the sample spans more than 55,000 distinct CDR3 sequences, less than 10% being singletons. An oligonucleotide containing a UMI was ligated to the 3' end of TCR cDNA. The source is a female donor in good health.

A few counts support this clonotype. CDR3 coding DNA: TGCAGTGCCCGGACTAGCTGGTACACCGGGGAGCTGTTTTTT. Translating gives CSARTSWYTGELFF. The V and J genes are TRBV20-1 and TRBJ2-2, with TRBD2 matching over 8 bases. Germline V gene data show CDR1 as DFQATT and CDR2 as SNEGSKA (reference sequence). With V trimmed by 6 bases and J by 3 bases, 6 bases remained unmatched. The CDR3 has 14 residues.

In regard to this clonotype: Germline and junction disagree at one end, which may indicate a read error. The V gene is TRBV12-3 or TRBV12-4, the J gene TRBJ1-2; D may be TRBD1 (6 bases). The CDR3 is 15 residues long. CDR3 protein: CASSLLQGTGYGDTF. The CDR3 DNA reads TGTGCCAGCAGTTTACTTCAGGGGACGGGCTATGGCGACACCTTC.

This clonotype was recorded once. Being one base from a much bigger clone, this may be a read error. The rearrangement joins TRBV18 to TRBJ2-1; possible D gene TRBD2, 6 bases. This CDR3 has 16 residues. Germline CDR1 is KGHSH and CDR2 is LQKENI. CDR3 DNA sequence: TGTGCCAACTCACCGCCCGGGCGGGGCTCCTACAATGAGCAGTTCTTC. Translated: CANSPPGRGSYNEQFF.

The DNA for the CDR3 is TGTGCCAGCAGCTTAGCCGGGGCTAGCACAGATACGCAGTATTTT. This codes for CASSLAGASTDTQYF. The chain is built from TRBV11-1 and TRBJ2-3, with D perhaps being TRBD1 or TRBD2 (5 bases each). There are 15 residues in the CDR3. V shed 0 bases and J shed 0 bases, with 7 bases lying between them. Per germline, CDR1 SGHAT and CDR2 FQDESV (reference sequence).

This chain links TRBV20-1 with TRBJ2-7; 8 positions agree with TRBD2. The CDR3 sequence is 15 residues long. The germline gives CDR1 DFQATT, CDR2 SNEGSKA (reference sequence). Trimming cost V 0 bases and J 7 bases; bases outside gene matches: 11. This CDR3 reads CSARDSGSGVGEQYF. DNA of the CDR3: TGCAGTGCTAGAGATTCTGGTAGCGGGGTTGGGGAGCAGTACTTC.

The chain employs TRBV4-2 and TRBJ2-3, with TRBD2 matching 7 bases. After removal of 5 bases from V and 6 bases from J, the junction contained 8 bases not matched to a gene. There are 14 residues in the CDR3. Looked up from germline, CDR1 is LGHNA and CDR2 is YNFKEQ. This CDR3 is CASSARLAWDTQYF. The CDR3, as DNA: TGTGCCAGCAGCGCCCGACTAGCTTGGGATACGCAGTATTTT.

V and J are TRBV13 and TRBJ2-1; unclear D gene. This CDR3 is 11 amino acids long. Germline-derived CDR1 and CDR2 are PRHDT and FYEKMQ (reference sequence). Trimming removed 6 bases at V and 12 bases at J, with 12 bases between. The CDR3 bases are TGTGCCAGCAGTTTTAACATGGCGCAGTTCTTC. Protein sequence: CASSFNMAQFF.

In this sample, this clonotype turned up many times. The chain combines TRBV6-5 with TRBJ2-3; the match to TRBD1 covers 9 bases. V shed 7 bases and J 4 bases; nucleotides not matched to a gene: 6. Germline V gene data show CDR1 as MNHEY and CDR2 as SVGAGI. The CDR3 consists of 14 residues. CDR3 bases: TGTGCCAGCAATCCGGACAGGGGTGCAGATACGCAGTATTTT. Translating it yields CASNPDRGADTQYF.

This clonotype was counted ten times or more. Written as DNA, the CDR3 is TGCAGTGCCCCCCAAGCTGGTGACAGGGAGAACACTGAAGCTTTCTTT. Protein product: CSAPQAGDRENTEAFF. V gene TRBV20-1 combines with J gene TRBJ1-1; 7 nucleotides match TRBD1. The CDR3 runs 16 residues. The trim removed 6 bases at V and 1 base at J, leaving 14 bases unmatched. In germline, CDR1 is DFQATT, CDR2 SNEGSKA (reference sequence).

This clonotype was found many times. The genes are TRBV6-5 and TRBJ2-6; D unresolved. V was cut by 7 bases and J by 2 bases, with 6 bases left in between. The CDR3 has 13 residues. Germline V gives CDR1 MNHEY, CDR2 SVGAGI. Here the CDR3 reads CASMKAGANVLTF. In DNA form, the CDR3 reads TGTGCCAGCATGAAAGCTGGGGCCAACGTCCTGACTTTC.

This clonotype was recorded at least ten times. The V call is TRBV20-1, the J call TRBJ2-5; the D gene could be TRBD1 or TRBD2 (6 bases each). V was cut by 2 bases and J by 5 bases, with 18 bases left in between. This CDR3 spans 15 amino acids. Looked up from germline, CDR1 is DFQATT and CDR2 is SNEGSKA (reference sequence). The CDR3 loop reads CSARIGGSSRETQYF. For the CDR3, the DNA is TGCAGTGCTAGAATAGGGGGGAGTAGTAGGGAGACCCAGTACTTC.

The chain links TRBV12-3 or TRBV12-4 to TRBJ2-2; D not resolved. V lost 10 bases and J 7 bases, leaving 19 bases between the germline ends. The CDR3 has 14 residues. In DNA form, the CDR3 reads TGTGCCACCTCCTCGGGTCTGAAGGGCGGGGAGCTGTTTTTT. This gives the protein CATSSGLKGGELFF.

There are many counts of this clonotype. The chain employs TRBV5-1 and TRBJ2-7; 13 bases agree with TRBD2. Looked up from germline, CDR1 is SGHRS and CDR2 is YFSETQ. The CDR3 length is 14 residues. V lost 4 bases and J lost 7; bases outside the gene matches: 5. CDR3 protein: CASSVGLAGIEQYF. CDR3 sequence (DNA): TGCGCCAGCAGCGTGGGACTAGCGGGGATTGAGCAGTACTTC. Full variable domain (outside the CDR3, taken from reference TRBV5-1 and TRBJ2-7): KAGVTQTPRYLIKTRGQQVTLSCSPISGHRSVSWYQQTPGQGLQFLFEYFSETQRNKGNFPGRFSGRQFSNSRSEMNVSTLELGDSALYLCASSVGLAGIEQYFGPGTRLTVT.

A few counts support this clonotype. The V gene is TRBV5-4, the J gene TRBJ2-3, with D uncertain. CDR1 is SGHNT, CDR2 YYREEE, per germline (reference sequence). CDR3 size: 14 residues. V lost 4 bases to trimming and J lost 1 base, with 10 bases between them. The CDR3 sequence is CASSPEQRTDTQYF. CDR3 DNA: TGTGCCAGCAGCCCGGAACAGCGCACAGATACGCAGTATTTT.

This clonotype was seen a handful of times. J is TRBJ2-1 and V is TRBV30; maybe TRBD2 (7 bases). Trimming left V 5 bases short and J 10 bases short, with 18 bases between. Germline V gene lookup returns CDR1 GTSNPN and CDR2 SVGIG (reference sequence). This CDR3 has 13 amino acids. In DNA form, the CDR3 reads TGTGCCTGGGGGGGGGGGCTAGGGAGAGAGCAGTTCTTC. It yields the protein CAWGGGLGREQFF.

This clonotype was detected many times. The chain recombines TRBV3-1 with TRBJ1-5; D is possibly TRBD1 (6 bases). Germline loops: CDR1 LGHDT, CDR2 YNNKEL (reference sequence). This CDR3 is 15 amino acids long. The V end was cut by 4 bases, the J end by 6 bases, with 16 bases between. The CDR3 loop is CASSLHAGVSQPQHF. The CDR3 DNA is TGTGCCAGCAGCCTCCACGCAGGGGTTAGTCAGCCCCAGCATTTT.

This clonotype has at least ten counts. CDR3 region: CSGRGTYSNQPQHF. The CDR3 nucleotides are TGCAGTGGTAGGGGGACCTATAGCAATCAGCCCCAGCATTTT. The chain has TRBV20-1 and TRBJ1-5; D might be TRBD1 (6 bases). Germline V gene data show CDR1 as DFQATT and CDR2 as SNEGSKA (reference sequence). The CDR3 runs 14 residues. Trimming pared 7 bases from V and 0 bases from J, leaving 13 bases between.

This clonotype appeared a few times. The V call is TRBV5-1, the J call TRBJ2-1, with D perhaps matching TRBD1 or TRBD2 (7 bases each). The V gene's germline CDR1 is SGHRS and CDR2 YFSETQ. V was cut by 4 bases and J by 7 bases, with 12 bases left in between. The length of the CDR3 is 13 residues. The CDR3 region is CASSGGGQNEQFF. DNA of the CDR3: TGCGCCAGCAGCGGGGGGGGACAGAATGAGCAGTTCTTC.

This clonotype was seen more than once but under ten times. V gene TRBV27 combines with J gene TRBJ2-7; 8 nucleotides line up with TRBD1. With 1 base clipped from V and 7 bases from J, the junction kept 6 bases outside the gene matches. The CDR3 sequence is 14 residues long. Germline values: CDR1 MNHEY, CDR2 SMNVEV (reference sequence). CDR3 protein: CASSLFQGAGEQYF. The DNA for the CDR3 is TGTGCCAGCAGTTTATTTCAGGGGGCTGGGGAGCAGTACTTC.

The rearrangement joins TRBV7-2 to TRBJ2-2; D remains ambiguous. Trimming left V 4 bases short and J 3 bases short, with 9 bases between. CDR1 is SGHTA, CDR2 FQGNSA, per germline. This CDR3 is built from 14 residues. The CDR3 reads CASSSDRYTGELFF. The CDR3 DNA reads as TGTGCCAGCAGCTCCGACCGGTACACCGGGGAGCTGTTTTTT.

The J gene is TRBJ2-5, the V gene TRBV12-3 or TRBV12-4; D not certain. V lost 6 bases and J 2 bases, leaving 10 bases between the germline ends. The CDR3 spans 13 residues. The CDR3 region is CASSLRLQETQYF. CDR3 DNA: TGTGCCAGCAGCTTACGGCTGCAAGAGACCCAGTACTTC.

This clonotype appeared many times. The chain uses TRBV18 and TRBJ1-6; a possible D gene is TRBD1 (6 bases). CDR3 size: 15 residues. Germline V gene lookup returns CDR1 KGHSH and CDR2 LQKENI. V shed 3 bases and J shed 7 bases, with 13 bases lying between them. DNA of the CDR3: TGTGCCAGCTCACCGGGACACCTCCGGAATTCACCCCTCCACTTT. As protein: CASSPGHLRNSPLHF.

This clonotype was seen at least ten times. The chain carries TRBV30 and TRBJ2-7, with 11 bases lining up with TRBD1. The ends lost 5 bases at V and 6 bases at J; junction bases unmatched: 9. CDR1 GTSNPN and CDR2 SVGIG come from the germline V gene (reference sequence). This CDR3 has 14 residues. As DNA, the CDR3 is TGTGCCTGGCGGCTTGGACAGGGGGCTGGCGAGCAGTACTTC. Translated, it gives CAWRLGQGAGEQYF. The whole variable domain, remainder taken from reference TRBV30 and TRBJ2-7, is SQTIHQWPATLVQPVGSPLSLECTVEGTSNPNLYWYRQAAGRGLQLLFYSVGIGQISSEVPQNLSASRPQDRQFILSSKKLLLSDSGFYLCAWRLGQGAGEQYFGPGTRLTVT.

This clonotype was observed at least ten times. The chain uses TRBV7-9 and TRBJ2-1; 10 nucleotides match TRBD1. CDR1 is SEHNR, CDR2 FQNEAQ, per germline (reference sequence). With 10 bases clipped from V and 8 bases from J, the junction kept 11 bases outside the gene matches. The CDR3 sequence is 14 residues long. The CDR3 coding sequence is TGTGCCACAAAACCGGGACAGGGGTTTGATGAGCAGTTCTTC. Its protein product is CATKPGQGFDEQFF.

This clonotype was seen more than once but under ten times. V usage is TRBV7-2 and J usage is TRBJ1-1; D call uncertain. The CDR3 length is 14 residues. Germline V CDR1 and CDR2: SGHTA, FQGNSA. Between the trimmed V and J ends, which lost 3 bases and 4 bases, there was a span of 12 bases. CDR3 sequence (DNA): TGTGCCAGCAGCTTCAATCACGGGTCCACTGAAGCTTTCTTT. Translating gives CASSFNHGSTEAFF.

This clonotype was detected a few times. The chain links TRBV29-1 to TRBJ2-3; the D call may be TRBD1 or TRBD2 (6 bases each). The CDR3 loop spans 13 amino acids. The V gene lost 6 bases and the J gene lost 0 bases, with 10 bases spanning the gap. CDR1 and CDR2 from the germline V gene are SQVTM and ANQGSEA. The CDR3 here is CSVGGHSTDTQYF. In DNA form, the CDR3 reads TGCAGCGTGGGGGGCCATAGCACAGATACGCAGTATTTT.

This clonotype was seen many times. The rearrangement joins TRBV12-3 or TRBV12-4 to TRBJ1-6; tentatively, D is TRBD1 (5 bases). Trimming pared 6 bases from V and 10 bases from J, leaving 13 bases between. The CDR3 is 13 residues long. For the CDR3, the DNA is TGTGCCAGCAGGTCGGTGGGGGGATCACCCCTCCACTTT. This gives the protein CASRSVGGSPLHF.

This clonotype was observed a few times. The chain employs TRBV29-1 and TRBJ2-5, with 8 bases that match TRBD2. V trimming: 8 bases; J trimming: 7 bases; junction bases outside the gene matches: 12. CDR1 and CDR2 from the germline V gene are SQVTM and ANQGSEA. CDR3 length: 13 residues. The CDR3 coding sequence is TGCAGCCACCGCCAAGCGGGGGTCGGGACCCAGTACTTC. Translating it yields CSHRQAGVGTQYF. Filled out from reference TRBV29-1 and TRBJ2-5, the complete variable domain reads SAVISQKPSRDICQRGTSLTIQCQVDSQVTMMFWYRQQPGQSLTLIATANQGSEATYESGFVIDKFPISRPNLTFSTLTVSNMSPEDSSIYLCSHRQAGVGTQYFGPGTRLLVL.

The chain has TRBV24-1 and TRBJ2-2; a weak D match, TRBD1 (8 bases). Looked up from germline, CDR1 is KGHDR and CDR2 is SFDVKD. This CDR3 contains 14 residues. The V end was cut by 5 bases, the J end by 6 bases, with 12 bases between. The CDR3 sequence is CATSGTGRAGELFF. The CDR3, as DNA: TGTGCCACCAGTGGGACAGGGAGGGCCGGGGAGCTGTTTTTT.

This chain connects TRBV12-3 or TRBV12-4 to TRBJ2-3; D is ambiguous. There are 15 residues in the CDR3. V lost 7 bases, J lost 2 bases, and 16 bases lay in between. CDR3 residues: CASKTQTIHTDTQYF. The CDR3 coding sequence is TGTGCCAGCAAAACCCAAACAATACACACAGATACGCAGTATTTT.

This clonotype was counted many times. The V and J genes are TRBV6-1 and TRBJ1-5; no definite D call. V gave up 5 bases and J gave up 1 base, with 12 bases separating them. The CDR3 has 15 amino acids. Germline lookup yields CDR1 MNHNS and CDR2 SASEGT. CDR3 sequence (DNA): TGTGCCAGCAGTTTCCAAAAAGGGAGCAATCAGCCCCAGCATTTT. Its protein product is CASSFQKGSNQPQHF.

This clonotype was counted at least ten times. This chain connects TRBV7-2 to TRBJ1-2; D call uncertain. Germline V gene data show CDR1 as SGHTA and CDR2 as FQGNSA. Deletions cut 1 base from V and 11 bases from J, with 14 bases between. This CDR3 has 13 amino acids. The CDR3 coding sequence is TGTGCCAGCAGCTTAGTCGGTGGCAGGCCTTACACCTTC. This gives the protein CASSLVGGRPYTF.